Given below is one T cell receptor beta chain in context. This sample is drawn from a study of T cell clones after liver transplantation. V shed 6 bases and J shed 4 bases, with 24 bases lying between them. The CDR3 sequence is 17 residues long. CDR1 and CDR2 (germline): MNHEY, SMNVEV (reference sequence). Sequenced by immunoSEQ multiplex PCR; TCRdb stores in-frame clones only, minus some. The data show approximately 100,000 clones, 75% to 90% seen once. The sample in question was CD4+ T cells from blood, obtained before liver transplant. This sequence originates from a human donor who received a liver transplant. V is TRBV27 and J is TRBJ1-2, with D possibly being TRBD1 (5 bases). The CDR3 nucleotides read TGTGCCAGCAGCCGCTCTGGGGCTGCCGGACGGAGCTATGGCTACACCTTC. The encoded protein is CASSRSGAAGRSYGYTF.